Each of the 9 T cell receptor beta chains below was sequenced from the same sample in a study of T cells in Graves' hyperthyroidism and ophthalmopathy. The source material, RNA transcripts, was used to amplify TCR beta CDR3 regions. RT-PCR in the first round (using the HTBI primer set) targeted the TCR CDR3. A single record per CDR3 protein comes from TCRdb applying MiXCR to the multiplex PCR reads. Among around 340,000 distinct CDR3 sequences listed, about 18% were seen once. The sample was blood. The source is a woman in her 50s with Graves' hyperthyroidism.

The rearrangement joins TRBV20-1 to TRBJ2-1, with 11 bases identical to TRBD2. J was trimmed by 7 bases and V by 1 base; bases with no gene match: 6. The CDR3 consists of 15 residues. The germline V gene has CDR1 DFQATT and CDR2 SNEGSKA (reference sequence). DNA of the CDR3: TGCAGTGCTAGAGTAGCGGGAGGGATTCGAAATGAGCAGTTCTTC. Translation gives CSARVAGGIRNEQFF.

This clonotype appeared a few times. The chain has TRBV6-1 and TRBJ2-2; the D gene is possibly TRBD2 (5 bases). This CDR3 has 14 residues. Deletions cut 4 bases from V and 1 base from J, with 7 bases between. CDR1 MNHNS and CDR2 SASEGT come from the germline V gene. In DNA, the CDR3 is TGTGCCAGCAGTGGAGGGCAGAACACCGGGGAGCTGTTTTTT. The encoded protein is CASSGGQNTGELFF.

In nucleotides, the CDR3 is TGTGCCAGCAGTTACGGCAGGGTGGACTATGGCTACACCTTC. It translates to CASSYGRVDYGYTF. V and J are TRBV6-5 and TRBJ1-2, with D maybe TRBD1 (5 bases). The V end was cut by 2 bases, the J end by 3 bases, with 10 bases between. CDR1 is MNHEY, CDR2 SVGAGI, per germline. This CDR3 spans 14 amino acids.

V is TRBV20-1 and J is TRBJ1-2; 7 bases are shared with TRBD1. Trimming cost V 7 bases and J 4 bases; bases outside gene matches: 6. This CDR3 has 12 amino acids. Germline values: CDR1 DFQATT, CDR2 SNEGSKA (reference sequence). The chain's CDR3 is CSDQGGPYGYTF. CDR3 nucleotide sequence: TGCAGTGACCAGGGGGGTCCCTATGGCTACACCTTC.

This clonotype has ten or more counts. This chain joins TRBV11-2 and TRBJ2-1, with unresolved D. CDR1 and CDR2 (germline): SGHAT, FQNNGV. This CDR3 has 13 residues. Trimming pared 3 bases from V and 9 bases from J, leaving 12 bases between. CDR3 coding DNA: TGTGCCAGCAGCTTGACCTCGCGGTCTGAGCAGTTCTTC. Residues: CASSLTSRSEQFF.

This clonotype showed up just a few times. The V gene is TRBV27, the J gene TRBJ2-2, with D possibly being TRBD1 (6 bases). V lost 5 bases and J 0 bases, leaving 16 bases between the germline ends. In germline, CDR1 is MNHEY, CDR2 SMNVEV (reference sequence). CDR3 length: 17 residues. The CDR3 sequence: CASSIQTGRPNTGELFF. The CDR3 DNA follows: TGTGCCAGCAGTATACAGACAGGCCGTCCGAACACCGGGGAGCTGTTTTTT.

The chain joins TRBV20-1 to TRBJ1-6; D gene uncertain. The CDR3 length is 15 residues. V was shortened by 1 base and J by 5 bases, with 12 bases between the two germline ends. Germline loops: CDR1 DFQATT, CDR2 SNEGSKA (reference sequence). The CDR3 spells CSARVSGSDNSPLHF. In nucleotides, the CDR3 is TGCAGTGCTAGAGTCTCGGGGTCTGATAATTCACCCCTCCACTTT.

The sample holds many counts of this clonotype. The gene calls are TRBV11-2 and TRBJ2-3, with TRBD2 matching 9 bases. The CDR3 totals 15 residues. J lost 0 bases, V lost 6 bases, and 4 bases had no gene match. The V gene's germline CDR1 is SGHAT and CDR2 FQNNGV. The CDR3 sequence is CASSLAGTSTDTQYF. The CDR3 bases are TGTGCCAGCAGTCTAGCGGGAACCAGCACAGATACGCAGTATTTT.

The genes are TRBV5-4 and TRBJ2-7, with D hard to call. The CDR3 runs 15 residues. V lost 4 bases and J 3 bases, leaving 17 bases between the germline ends. Germline assignment: CDR1 SGHNT and CDR2 YYREEE (reference sequence). Here the CDR3 DNA reads TGTGCCAGCAGCGCAGGCCTACTTCCCGACTACGAGCAGTACGTC. Protein sequence: CASSAGLLPDYEQYV.